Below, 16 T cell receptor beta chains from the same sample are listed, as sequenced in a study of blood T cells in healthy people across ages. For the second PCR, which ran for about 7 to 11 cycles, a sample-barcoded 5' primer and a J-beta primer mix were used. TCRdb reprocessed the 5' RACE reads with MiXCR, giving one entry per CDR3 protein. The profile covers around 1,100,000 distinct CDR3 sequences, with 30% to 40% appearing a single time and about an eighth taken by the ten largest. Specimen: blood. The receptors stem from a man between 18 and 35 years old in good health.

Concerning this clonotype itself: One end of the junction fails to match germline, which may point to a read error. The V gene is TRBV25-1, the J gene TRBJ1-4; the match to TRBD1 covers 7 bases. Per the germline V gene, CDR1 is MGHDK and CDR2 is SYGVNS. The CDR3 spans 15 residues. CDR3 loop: CVSSDQGQNNEKLFF. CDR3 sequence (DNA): TGTGTCAGCAGCGACCAGGGACAGAATAATGAAAAACTGTTTTTT.

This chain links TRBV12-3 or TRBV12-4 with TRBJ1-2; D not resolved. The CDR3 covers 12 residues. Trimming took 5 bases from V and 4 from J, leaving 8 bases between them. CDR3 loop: CASSTSSYGYTF. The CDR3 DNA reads TGTGCCAGCAGTACCAGCAGCTATGGCTACACCTTC.

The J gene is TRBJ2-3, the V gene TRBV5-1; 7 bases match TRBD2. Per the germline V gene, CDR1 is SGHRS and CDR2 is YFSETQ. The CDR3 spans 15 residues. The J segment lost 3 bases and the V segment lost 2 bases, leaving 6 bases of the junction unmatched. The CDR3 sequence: CASSFLREGTDTQYF. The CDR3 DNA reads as TGCGCCAGCAGCTTCTTGAGGGAGGGGACAGATACGCAGTATTTT.

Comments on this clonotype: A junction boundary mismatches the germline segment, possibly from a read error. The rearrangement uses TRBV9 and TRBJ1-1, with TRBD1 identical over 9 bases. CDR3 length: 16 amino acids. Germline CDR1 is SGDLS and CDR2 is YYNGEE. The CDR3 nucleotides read TGTGCCAGCAGCTTCGACAGGGGGGATATGAACACCGAAGCTTTCTTT. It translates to CASSFDRGDMNTEAFF.

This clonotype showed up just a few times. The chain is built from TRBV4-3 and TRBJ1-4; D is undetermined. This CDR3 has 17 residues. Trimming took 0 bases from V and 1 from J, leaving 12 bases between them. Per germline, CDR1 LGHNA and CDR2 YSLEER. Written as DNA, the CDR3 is TGCGCCAGCAGCCAAGATACCCCCGGGCAAACTAATGAAAAACTGTTTTTT. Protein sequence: CASSQDTPGQTNEKLFF.

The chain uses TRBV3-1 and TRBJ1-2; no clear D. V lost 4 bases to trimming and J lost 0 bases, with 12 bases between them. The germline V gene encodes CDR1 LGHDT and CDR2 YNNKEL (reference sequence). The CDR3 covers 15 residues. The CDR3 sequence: CASSRIGGANYGYTF. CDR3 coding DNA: TGTGCCAGCAGCCGCATTGGTGGGGCTAACTATGGCTACACCTTC.

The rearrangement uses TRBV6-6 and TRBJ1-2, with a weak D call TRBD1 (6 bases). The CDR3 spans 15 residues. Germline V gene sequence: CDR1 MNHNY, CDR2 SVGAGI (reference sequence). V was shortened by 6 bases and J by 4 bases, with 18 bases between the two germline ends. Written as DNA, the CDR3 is TGTGCCAGCAGCCCCACGGAACAGGGCCTCTATGGCTACACCTTC. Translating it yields CASSPTEQGLYGYTF.

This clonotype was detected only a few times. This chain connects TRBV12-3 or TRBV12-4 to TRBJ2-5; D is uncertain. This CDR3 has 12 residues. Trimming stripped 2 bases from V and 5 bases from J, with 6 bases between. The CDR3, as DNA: TGTGCCAGCAGTTTATCCATCGAGACCCAGTACTTC. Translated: CASSLSIETQYF.

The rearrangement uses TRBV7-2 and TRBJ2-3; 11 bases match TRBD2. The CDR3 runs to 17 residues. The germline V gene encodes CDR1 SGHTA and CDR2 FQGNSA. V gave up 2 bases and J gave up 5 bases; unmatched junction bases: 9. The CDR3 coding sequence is TGTGCCAGCAGCTTATATCCTAGCGGGGGGTCTCGAGATACGCAGTATTTT. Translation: CASSLYPSGGSRDTQYF.

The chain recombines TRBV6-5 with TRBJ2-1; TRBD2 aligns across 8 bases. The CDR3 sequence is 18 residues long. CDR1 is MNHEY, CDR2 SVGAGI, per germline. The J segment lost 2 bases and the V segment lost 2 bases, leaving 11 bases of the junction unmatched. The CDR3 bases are TGTGCCAGCAGTTACCTCTCCAACGGGGGGGACGCCTACAATGAGCAGTTCTTC. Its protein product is CASSYLSNGGDAYNEQFF.

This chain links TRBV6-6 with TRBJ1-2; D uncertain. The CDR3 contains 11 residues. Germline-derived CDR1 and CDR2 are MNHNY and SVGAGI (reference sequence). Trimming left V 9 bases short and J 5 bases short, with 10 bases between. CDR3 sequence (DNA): TGTGCCAGTACGAGGAGTTATGGCTACACCTTC. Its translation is CASTRSYGYTF.

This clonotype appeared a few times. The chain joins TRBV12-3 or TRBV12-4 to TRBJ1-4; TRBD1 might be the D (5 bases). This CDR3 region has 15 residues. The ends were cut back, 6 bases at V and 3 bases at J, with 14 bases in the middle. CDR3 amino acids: CASSPGPGANEKLFF. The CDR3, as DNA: TGTGCCAGCAGCCCGGGACCTGGGGCTAATGAAAAACTGTTTTTT.

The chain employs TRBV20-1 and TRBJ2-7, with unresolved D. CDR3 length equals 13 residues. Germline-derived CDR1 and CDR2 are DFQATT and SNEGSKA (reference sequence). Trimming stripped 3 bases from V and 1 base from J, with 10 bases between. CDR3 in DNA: TGCAGTGCTAGGGATACCGAATCCTACGAGCAGTACTTC. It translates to CSARDTESYEQYF.

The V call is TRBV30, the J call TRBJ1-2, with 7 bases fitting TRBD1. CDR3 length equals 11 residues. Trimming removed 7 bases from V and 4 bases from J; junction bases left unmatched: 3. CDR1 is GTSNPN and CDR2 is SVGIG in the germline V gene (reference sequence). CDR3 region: CASWDSYGYTF. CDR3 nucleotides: TGTGCCTCCTGGGACAGCTATGGCTACACCTTC.

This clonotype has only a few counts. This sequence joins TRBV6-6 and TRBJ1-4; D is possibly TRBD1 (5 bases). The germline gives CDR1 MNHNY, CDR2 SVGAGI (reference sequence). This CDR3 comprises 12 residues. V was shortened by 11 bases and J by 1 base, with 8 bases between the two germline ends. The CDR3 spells CAGRGTNEKLFF. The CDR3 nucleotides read TGTGCCGGTAGGGGAACTAATGAAAAACTGTTTTTT.

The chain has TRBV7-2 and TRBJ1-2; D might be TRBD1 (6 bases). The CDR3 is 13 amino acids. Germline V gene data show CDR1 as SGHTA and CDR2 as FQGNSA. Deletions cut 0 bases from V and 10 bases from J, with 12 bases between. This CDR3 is CASSLALGGTYTF. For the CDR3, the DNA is TGTGCCAGCAGCTTAGCGTTAGGGGGTACCTACACCTTC.